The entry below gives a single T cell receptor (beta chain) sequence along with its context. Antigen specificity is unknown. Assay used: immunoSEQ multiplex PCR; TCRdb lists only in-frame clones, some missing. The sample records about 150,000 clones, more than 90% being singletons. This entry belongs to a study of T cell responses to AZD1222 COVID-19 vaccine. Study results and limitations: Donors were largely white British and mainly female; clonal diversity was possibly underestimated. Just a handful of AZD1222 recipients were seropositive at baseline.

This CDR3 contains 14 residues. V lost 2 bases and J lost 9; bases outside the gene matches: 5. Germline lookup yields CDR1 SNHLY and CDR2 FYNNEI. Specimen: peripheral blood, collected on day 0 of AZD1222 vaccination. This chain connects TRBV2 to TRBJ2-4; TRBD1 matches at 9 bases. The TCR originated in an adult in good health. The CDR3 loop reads CASSEMGTGTIQYF. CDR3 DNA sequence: TGTGCCAGCAGTGAAATGGGGACAGGGACCATTCAGTACTTC. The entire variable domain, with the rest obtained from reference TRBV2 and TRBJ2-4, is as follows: EPEVTQTPSHQVTQMGQEVILRCVPISNHLYFYWYRQILGQKVEFLVSFYNNEISEKSEIFDDQFSVERPDGSNFTLKIRSTKLEDSAMYFCASSEMGTGTIQYFGAGTRLSVL.